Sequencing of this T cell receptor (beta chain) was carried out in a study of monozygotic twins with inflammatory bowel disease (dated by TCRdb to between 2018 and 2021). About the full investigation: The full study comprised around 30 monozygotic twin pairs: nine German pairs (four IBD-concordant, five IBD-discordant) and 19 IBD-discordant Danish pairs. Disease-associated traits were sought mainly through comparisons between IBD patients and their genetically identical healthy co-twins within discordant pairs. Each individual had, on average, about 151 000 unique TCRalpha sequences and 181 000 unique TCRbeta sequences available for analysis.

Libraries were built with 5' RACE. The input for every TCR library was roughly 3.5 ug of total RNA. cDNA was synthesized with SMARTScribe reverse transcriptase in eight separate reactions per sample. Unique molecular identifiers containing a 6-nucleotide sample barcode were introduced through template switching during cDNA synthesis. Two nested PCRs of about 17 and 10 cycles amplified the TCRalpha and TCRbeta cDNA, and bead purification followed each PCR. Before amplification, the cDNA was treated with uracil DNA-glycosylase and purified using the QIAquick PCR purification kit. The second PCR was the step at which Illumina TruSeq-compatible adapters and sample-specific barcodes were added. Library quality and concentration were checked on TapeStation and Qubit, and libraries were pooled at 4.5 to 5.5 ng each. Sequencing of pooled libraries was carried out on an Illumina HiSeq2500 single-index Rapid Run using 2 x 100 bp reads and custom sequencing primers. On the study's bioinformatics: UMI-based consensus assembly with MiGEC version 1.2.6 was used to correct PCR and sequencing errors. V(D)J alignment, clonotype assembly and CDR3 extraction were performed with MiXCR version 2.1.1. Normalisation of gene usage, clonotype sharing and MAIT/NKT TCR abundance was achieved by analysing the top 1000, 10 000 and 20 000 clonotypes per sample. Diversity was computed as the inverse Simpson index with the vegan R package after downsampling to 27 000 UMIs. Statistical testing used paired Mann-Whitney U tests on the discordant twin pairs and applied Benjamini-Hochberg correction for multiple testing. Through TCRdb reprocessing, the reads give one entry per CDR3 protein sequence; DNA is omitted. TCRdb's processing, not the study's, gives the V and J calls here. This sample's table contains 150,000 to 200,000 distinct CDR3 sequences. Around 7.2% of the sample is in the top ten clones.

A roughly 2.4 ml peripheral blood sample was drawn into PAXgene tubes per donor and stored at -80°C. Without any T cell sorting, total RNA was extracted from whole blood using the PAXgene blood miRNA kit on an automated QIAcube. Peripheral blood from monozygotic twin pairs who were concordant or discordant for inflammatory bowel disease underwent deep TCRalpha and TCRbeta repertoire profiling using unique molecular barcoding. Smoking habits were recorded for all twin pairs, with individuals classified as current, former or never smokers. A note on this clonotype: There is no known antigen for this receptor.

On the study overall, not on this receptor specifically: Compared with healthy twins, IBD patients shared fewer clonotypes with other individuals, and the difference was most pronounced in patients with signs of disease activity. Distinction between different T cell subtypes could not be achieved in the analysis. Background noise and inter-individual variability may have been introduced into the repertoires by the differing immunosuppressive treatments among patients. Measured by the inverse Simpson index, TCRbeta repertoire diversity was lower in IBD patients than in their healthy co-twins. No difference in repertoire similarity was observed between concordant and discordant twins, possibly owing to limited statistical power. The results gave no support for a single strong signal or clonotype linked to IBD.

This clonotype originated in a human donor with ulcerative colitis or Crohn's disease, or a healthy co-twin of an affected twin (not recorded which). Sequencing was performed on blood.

CDR3 region: CASSPPEGTANYEQYF. This receptor chain uses TRBV18 and TRBJ2-7. Including cysteine and phenylalanine, the CDR3 has 16 amino acids. No nucleotide data were recorded. Sequences KGHSH (CDR1) and LQKENI (CDR2) are obtained from the germline V gene.